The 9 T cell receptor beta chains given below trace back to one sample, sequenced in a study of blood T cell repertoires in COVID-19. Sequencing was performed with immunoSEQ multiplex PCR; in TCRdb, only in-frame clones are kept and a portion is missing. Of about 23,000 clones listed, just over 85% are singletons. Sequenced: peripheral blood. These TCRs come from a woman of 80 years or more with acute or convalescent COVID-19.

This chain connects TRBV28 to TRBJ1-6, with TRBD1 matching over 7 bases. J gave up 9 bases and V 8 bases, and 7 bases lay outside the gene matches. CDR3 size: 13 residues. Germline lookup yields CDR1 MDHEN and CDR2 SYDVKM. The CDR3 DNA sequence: TGTGCCAGCTACAGGGGAGCAACTTCACCCCTCCACTTT. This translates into CASYRGATSPLHF.

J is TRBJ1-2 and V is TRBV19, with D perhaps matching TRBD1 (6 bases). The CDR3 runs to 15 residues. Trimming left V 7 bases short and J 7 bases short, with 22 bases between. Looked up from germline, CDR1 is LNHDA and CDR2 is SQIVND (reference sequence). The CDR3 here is CASTLRASGVGGYTF. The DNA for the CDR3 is TGTGCCAGTACCCTAAGGGCCTCAGGGGTTGGTGGCTACACCTTC.

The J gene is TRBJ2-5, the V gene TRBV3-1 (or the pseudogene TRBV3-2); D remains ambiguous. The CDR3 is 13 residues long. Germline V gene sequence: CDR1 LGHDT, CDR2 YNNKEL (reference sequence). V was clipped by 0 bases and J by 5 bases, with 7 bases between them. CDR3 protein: CASSQDVSETQYF. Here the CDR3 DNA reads TGTGCCAGCAGCCAAGACGTGTCGGAGACCCAGTACTTC.

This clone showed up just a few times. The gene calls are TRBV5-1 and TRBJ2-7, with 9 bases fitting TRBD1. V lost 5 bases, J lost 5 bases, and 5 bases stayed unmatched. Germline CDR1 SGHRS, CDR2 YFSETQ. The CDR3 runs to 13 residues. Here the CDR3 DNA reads TGCGCCAGCAGGGGACAGGGTATCAACGAGCAGTACTTC. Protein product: CASRGQGINEQYF.

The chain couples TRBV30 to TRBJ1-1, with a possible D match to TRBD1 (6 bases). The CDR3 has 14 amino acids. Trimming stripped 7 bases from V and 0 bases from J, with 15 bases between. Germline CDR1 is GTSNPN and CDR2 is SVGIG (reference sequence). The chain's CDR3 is CASTYRVMNTEAFF. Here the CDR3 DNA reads TGTGCCTCAACGTACAGGGTCATGAACACTGAAGCTTTCTTT. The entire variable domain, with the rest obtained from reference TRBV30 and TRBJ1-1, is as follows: SQTIHQWPATLVQPVGSPLSLECTVEGTSNPNLYWYRQAAGRGLQLLFYSVGIGQISSEVPQNLSASRPQDRQFILSSKKLLLSDSGFYLCASTYRVMNTEAFFGQGTRLTVV.

CDR3 nucleotide sequence: TGTGCCAGCAGCCAAGAGACAATGGGACAGCTATCCGTGCGTGCAACTAATGAAAAACTGTTTTTT. Translation: CASSQETMGQLSVRATNEKLFF. This chain joins TRBV14 and TRBJ1-4, with 7 nucleotides matching TRBD1. This CDR3 is 22 amino acids long. The ends lost 0 bases at V and 0 bases at J; junction bases unmatched: 19. CDR1 and CDR2 (germline): SGHDN, FVKESK.

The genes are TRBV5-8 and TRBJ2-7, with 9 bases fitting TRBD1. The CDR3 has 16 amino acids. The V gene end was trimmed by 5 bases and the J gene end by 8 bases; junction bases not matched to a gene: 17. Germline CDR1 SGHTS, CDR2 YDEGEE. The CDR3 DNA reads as TGTGCCAGCAGTTTTTCCTTTGCGGGACAGGGACATAAGCAGTACTTC. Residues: CASSFSFAGQGHKQYF. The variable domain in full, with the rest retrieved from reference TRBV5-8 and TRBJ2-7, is EAGVTQSPTHLIKTRGQQATLRCSPISGHTSVYWYQQALGLGLQFLLWYDEGEERNRGNFPPRFSGRQFPNYSSELNVNALELEDSALYLCASSFSFAGQGHKQYFGPGTRLTVT.

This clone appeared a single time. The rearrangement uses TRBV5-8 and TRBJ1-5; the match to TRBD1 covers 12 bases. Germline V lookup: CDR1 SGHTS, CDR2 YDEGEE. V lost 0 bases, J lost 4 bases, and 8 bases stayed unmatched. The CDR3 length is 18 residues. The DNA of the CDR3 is TGTGCCAGCAGCTTGGGGTCCCGGGACAGGGGGCCGAATCAGCCCCAGCATTTT. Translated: CASSLGSRDRGPNQPQHF.

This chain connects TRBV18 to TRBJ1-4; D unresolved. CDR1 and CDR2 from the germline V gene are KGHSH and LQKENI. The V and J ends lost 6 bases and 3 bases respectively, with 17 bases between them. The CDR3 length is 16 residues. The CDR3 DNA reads TGTGCCAGCTCTGTGACTAGCGGGGTTCCTAATGAAAAACTGTTTTTT. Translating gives CASSVTSGVPNEKLFF.